This TCR beta chain was profiled in a study of OX40 agonist ivuxolimab in advanced cancers. Overall study: Patients were under 90% male with ages roughly 20 to 80, mean roughly 64. Past anti-PD-1, anti-PD-L1 or anti-CTLA-4 therapy was accepted, and 40% to 50% had received some.

Study results and limitations: Among the nonresponders, some also had low normalized T-cell clonal expansion.

Only in-frame clones appear in the TCRdb table, and some are missing; sequencing was by immunoSEQ multiplex PCR. Here the sample spans fewer than 55,000 clones, 80% to 85% being singletons. The junction had 5 bases not matched to a gene; V was cut back by 2 bases and J by 5 bases. Germline V lookup: CDR1 MDHEN, CDR2 SYDVKM. The CDR3 is 16 amino acids. A remark on this clone: The antigen is not known.

This sequence originates from an adult with an advanced solid tumor such as melanoma, head and neck, liver or kidney cancer. J is TRBJ2-2 and V is TRBV28, with 10 bases that match TRBD1. This specimen was CD4+ or CD8+ T cells sorted from blood, taken in a trial of the OX40 agonist ivuxolimab. The CDR3 DNA reads TGTGCCAGCAGTTTAGTAACGGGACAGGGGACCGGGGAGCTGTTTTTT. This gives the protein CASSLVTGQGTGELFF. The full variable domain, in which reference TRBV28 and TRBJ2-2 provide the parts outside the CDR3, is DVKVTQSSRYLVKRTGEKVFLECVQDMDHENMFWYRQDPGLGLRLIYFSYDVKMKEKGDIPEGYSVSREKKERFSLILESASTNQTSMYLCASSLVTGQGTGELFFGEGSRLTVL.